This TCR beta chain originates from a study of blood T cell repertoires in COVID-19. The CDR3 runs to 15 residues. From germline, CDR1 is LNHDA and CDR2 SQIVND (reference sequence). The V and J ends lost 9 bases and 1 base, in that order; junction bases with no gene match: 7. TCRdb keeps only in-frame clones here, not all; method: immunoSEQ multiplex PCR. The profile shows about 160,000 clones, 90% of them singletons. The genes are TRBV19 and TRBJ2-3; 10 nucleotides line up with TRBD2. The sequencing input was peripheral blood. The origin of this receptor is a man aged 55 to 70 with active or convalescent COVID-19. CDR3 region: CASSVAGGRTDTQYF. The CDR3 nucleotides are TGTGCCAGCTCCGTAGCGGGGGGACGCACAGATACGCAGTATTTT.